The 24 T cell receptor beta chains below come from one sample, sequenced in a study of shared T cell receptors in the human thymus. Sequencing was performed with immunoSEQ multiplex PCR; in TCRdb, only in-frame clones are kept and a portion is missing. The sample lists 500,000 to 850,000 clones, around 87% occurring once. These sequences were also reported in another study, on human thymus T cells.

The sample comprised thymocytes. All receptors derive from a boy in the first two years of life with a congenital heart defect.

J is TRBJ2-7 and V is TRBV27, with a possible D match to TRBD2 (5 bases). Germline-derived CDR1 and CDR2 are MNHEY and SMNVEV (reference sequence). The length of the CDR3 is 14 residues. V was clipped by 3 bases and J by 5 bases, with 14 bases between them. The CDR3 sequence is CASSFGEFGDEQYF. CDR3 in DNA: TGTGCCAGCAGTTTCGGGGAGTTCGGTGACGAGCAGTACTTC.

The chain links TRBV29-1 to TRBJ1-2; D is undetermined. V lost 3 bases and J 4 bases, leaving 12 bases between the germline ends. The CDR3 is 13 amino acids. Germline V gene lookup returns CDR1 SQVTM and CDR2 ANQGSEA. The chain's CDR3 is CSVDPAGSYGYTF. CDR3 DNA sequence: TGCAGCGTTGATCCGGCGGGCTCCTATGGCTACACCTTC.

The rearrangement joins TRBV28 to TRBJ1-3, with 7 bases fitting TRBD1. The V gene's germline CDR1 is MDHEN and CDR2 SYDVKM. The V segment lost 8 bases and the J segment 0 bases; nucleotides outside the gene matches: 25. This CDR3 comprises 21 residues. The CDR3 loop reads CASRRTHLLDGQAFSGNTIYF. The CDR3 coding sequence is TGTGCCAGCCGACGGACCCACCTCCTCGACGGACAGGCTTTCTCTGGAAACACCATATATTTT.

The chain joins TRBV6-6 to TRBJ2-7, with 9 bases aligning to TRBD2. Germline lookup yields CDR1 MNHNY and CDR2 SVGAGI (reference sequence). The CDR3 extends over 15 amino acids. V shed 6 bases and J 2 bases; nucleotides not matched to a gene: 8. CDR3 in DNA: TGTGCCAGCAGCTTAGATAGCGGGAGCCCCTACGAGCAGTACTTC. Its translation is CASSLDSGSPYEQYF.

The J gene is TRBJ1-3, the V gene TRBV4-2; perhaps TRBD1 as D (6 bases). The CDR3 is 15 amino acids. V lost 0 bases to trimming and J lost 2 bases, with 8 bases between them. Germline lookup yields CDR1 LGHNA and CDR2 YNFKEQ. CDR3 protein: CASSQEQGAGNTIYF. CDR3 coding DNA: TGTGCCAGCAGCCAAGAACAGGGAGCTGGAAACACCATATATTTT.

This rearrangement joins TRBV5-8 to TRBJ2-7; 10 bases line up with TRBD1. Losses at the gene ends were 4 bases for V and 2 bases for J; bases not matched to a gene: 15. CDR1 is SGHTS and CDR2 is YDEGEE in the germline V gene. The CDR3 has 18 amino acids. Here the CDR3 reads CASSLGPPTGTGAYEQYF. CDR3 nucleotide sequence: TGTGCCAGCAGCCTGGGGCCTCCCACCGGGACAGGGGCCTACGAGCAGTACTTC. The complete variable domain, with remaining parts taken from reference TRBV5-8 and TRBJ2-7, reads EAGVTQSPTHLIKTRGQQATLRCSPISGHTSVYWYQQALGLGLQFLLWYDEGEERNRGNFPPRFSGRQFPNYSSELNVNALELEDSALYLCASSLGPPTGTGAYEQYFGPGTRLTVT.

J is TRBJ1-4 and V is TRBV6-1, with 7 bases identical to TRBD1. J lost 14 bases, V lost 7 bases, and 16 bases had no gene match. Germline V lookup: CDR1 MNHNS, CDR2 SASEGT. The CDR3 has 14 amino acids. CDR3 region: CASISGTVHEGLFF. For the CDR3, the DNA is TGTGCCAGCATTTCCGGGACAGTTCATGAAGGGCTGTTTTTT.

The chain couples TRBV5-6 to TRBJ2-1; 8 positions match TRBD1. Germline V gives CDR1 SGHDT, CDR2 YYEEEE. The CDR3 sequence is 15 residues long. V shed 1 base, J shed 2 bases, and the junction held 2 bases outside the gene matches. CDR3 bases: TGTGCCAGCAGCTTGTACAGGGGGACCTACAATGAGCAGTTCTTC. It translates to CASSLYRGTYNEQFF.

J is TRBJ1-1 and V is TRBV7-9, with 7 bases lining up with TRBD1. The CDR3 totals 16 residues. Germline V lookup: CDR1 SEHNR, CDR2 FQNEAQ (reference sequence). The trim removed 6 bases at V and 5 bases at J, leaving 15 bases unmatched. CDR3 amino acids: CASRQKLQGRRTEAFF. CDR3 sequence (DNA): TGTGCCAGCAGACAAAAACTACAGGGGCGAAGGACTGAAGCTTTCTTT. The variable domain in full, with the rest retrieved from reference TRBV7-9 and TRBJ1-1, is DTGVSQNPRHKITKRGQNVTFRCDPISEHNRLYWYRQTLGQGPEFLTYFQNEAQLEKSRLLSDRFSAERPKGSFSTLEIQRTEQGDSAMYLCASRQKLQGRRTEAFFGQGTRLTVV.

This chain uses TRBV4-1 with TRBJ2-5, with 11 bases lining up with TRBD2. CDR1 MGHRA and CDR2 YSYEKL come from the germline V gene. The CDR3 loop spans 18 amino acids. Germline trimming cut 1 base from V and 5 bases from J; bases unmatched to any gene: 12. The CDR3 bases are TGCGCCAGCAGCCAAGGGTATAGCGGGGGGGCTTGCTGGGAGACCCAGTACTTC. This codes for CASSQGYSGGACWETQYF.

The chain couples TRBV11-3 to TRBJ2-7, with TRBD2 identical over 7 bases. The V gene end was trimmed by 4 bases and the J gene end by 2 bases; junction bases not matched to a gene: 5. The germline gives CDR1 SGHNT, CDR2 YENEEA. CDR3 length: 14 amino acids. The CDR3 here is CASSSPGLPYEQYF. Written as DNA, the CDR3 is TGTGCCAGCAGCTCGCCGGGACTACCCTACGAGCAGTACTTC.

The genes are TRBV27 and TRBJ2-1; a weak D match, TRBD2 (5 bases). V lost 5 bases and J lost 9, with 11 bases in between. CDR1 MNHEY and CDR2 SMNVEV come from the germline V gene (reference sequence). This CDR3 has 12 amino acids. Here the CDR3 reads CASSPRGVEQFF. In DNA form, the CDR3 reads TGTGCCAGCAGTCCACGGGGTGTTGAGCAGTTCTTC.

The chain is built from TRBV6-6 and TRBJ2-1; D is perhaps TRBD2 (6 bases). This CDR3 is built from 16 residues. Trimming stripped 0 bases from V and 5 bases from J, with 14 bases between. The germline V gene encodes CDR1 MNHNY and CDR2 SVGAGI (reference sequence). The CDR3 loop is CASSYSKRGKHNEQFF. The CDR3 DNA sequence: TGTGCCAGCAGTTACTCGAAACGGGGGAAGCACAATGAGCAGTTCTTC.

CDR3: CASSRVDKPGNTIYF. Here the CDR3 DNA reads TGTGCCAGCAGCCGGGTGGACAAACCTGGAAACACCATATATTTT. The V and J genes are TRBV5-6 and TRBJ1-3; D possibly corresponds to TRBD1 (5 bases). Trimming left V 4 bases short and J 2 bases short, with 13 bases between. Germline CDR1 reads SGHDT; CDR2 reads YYEEEE. There are 15 residues in the CDR3. The full variable domain, completed using reference TRBV5-6 and TRBJ1-3, is DAGVTQSPTHLIKTRGQQVTLRCSPKSGHDTVSWYQQALGQGPQFIFQYYEEEERQRGNFPDRFSGHQFPNYSSELNVNALLLGDSALYLCASSRVDKPGNTIYFGEGSWLTVV.

This chain links TRBV30 with TRBJ2-3, with 9 positions matching TRBD2. The CDR3 runs to 14 residues. Germline V lookup: CDR1 GTSNPN, CDR2 SVGIG (reference sequence). V shed 2 bases, J shed 4 bases, and the junction held 4 bases outside the gene matches. This CDR3 is CAWSSGGSPDTQYF. CDR3 DNA: TGTGCCTGGAGTAGCGGGGGGTCCCCAGATACGCAGTATTTT.

The chain joins TRBV15 to TRBJ2-7; D perhaps matches TRBD1 (5 bases). Trimming stripped 0 bases from V and 3 bases from J, with 12 bases between. This CDR3 is 15 amino acids long. CDR1 is LNHNV, CDR2 YYDKDF, per germline (reference sequence). CDR3 loop: CATSRDRYRRYEQYF. The CDR3 DNA follows: TGTGCCACCAGCAGAGATCGATACAGGCGCTACGAGCAGTACTTC.

This chain links TRBV6-6 with TRBJ1-1; D is unresolved. Germline V gene data show CDR1 as MNHNY and CDR2 as SVGAGI (reference sequence). The CDR3 has 14 residues. Trimming took 6 bases from V and 0 from J, leaving 11 bases between them. The CDR3 loop reads CASRPQFMNTEAFF. The CDR3 DNA is TGTGCCAGCAGGCCGCAGTTCATGAACACTGAAGCTTTCTTT.

V is TRBV19 and J is TRBJ2-3; 13 bases align to TRBD2. Unmatched junction bases numbered 0, after V lost 3 bases and J lost 3 bases. In germline, CDR1 is LNHDA, CDR2 SQIVND (reference sequence). This CDR3 has 15 residues. In DNA, the CDR3 is TGTGCCAGTAGTATGACTAGCGGGGGGACAGATACGCAGTATTTT. Translation: CASSMTSGGTDTQYF.

V is TRBV5-1 and J is TRBJ1-6; 7 bases match TRBD1. This CDR3 comprises 15 residues. Germline CDR1 is SGHRS and CDR2 is YFSETQ. The V segment lost 3 bases and the J segment 9 bases; nucleotides outside the gene matches: 9. For the CDR3, the DNA is TGCGCCAGCAGCTCGACAGGGCGGAGGGGTTCACCCCTCCACTTT. It translates to CASSSTGRRGSPLHF.

The CDR3 sequence: CASSLGAVTDTQYF. Here the CDR3 DNA reads TGTGCCAGCAGCTTGGGGGCAGTGACAGATACGCAGTATTTT. The chain recombines TRBV5-5 with TRBJ2-3; D is uncertain. Per the germline V gene, CDR1 is SGHKS and CDR2 is YYEKEE (reference sequence). The ends were cut back, 0 bases at V and 3 bases at J, with 8 bases in the middle. This CDR3 region has 14 residues.

V is TRBV13 and J is TRBJ2-7; D possibly corresponds to TRBD1 (6 bases). Germline lookup yields CDR1 PRHDT and CDR2 FYEKMQ (reference sequence). The CDR3 consists of 17 residues. The ends were cut back, 2 bases at V and 7 bases at J, with 24 bases in the middle. CDR3 bases: TGTGCCAGCAGCTTAACGCCCCAATCGCCAGGGGTGGAAGAGCAGTACTTC. Amino acid sequence: CASSLTPQSPGVEEQYF.

The DNA of the CDR3 is TGTGCCAGCCGACAGGGGGCCGGTTTCTTC. Encoded protein: CASRQGAGFF. The chain links TRBV6-5 to TRBJ2-1, with 10 bases lining up with TRBD1. Trimming at V came to 8 bases and at J to 16 bases, leaving 5 bases not matched to a gene. CDR3 length equals 10 residues. Germline CDR1 and CDR2: MNHEY and SVGAGI.

The V and J genes are TRBV2 and TRBJ1-1; D unresolved. The V end lost 2 bases, the J end lost 1 base, and 11 bases lay between the germline ends. CDR1 and CDR2 (germline): SNHLY, FYNNEI. The CDR3 runs 15 residues. CDR3 sequence reads: CASSEPRPGNTEAFF. The CDR3 bases are TGTGCCAGCAGTGAACCAAGGCCGGGGAACACTGAAGCTTTCTTT.

The V call is TRBV28, the J call TRBJ1-1; 8 bases are a match to TRBD1. CDR1 and CDR2 from the germline V gene are MDHEN and SYDVKM. This CDR3 is built from 15 residues. V trimming: 6 bases; J trimming: 2 bases; junction bases outside the gene matches: 8. As DNA, the CDR3 is TGTGCCAGCAGATTTGGACAGGGAGAAAACACTGAAGCTTTCTTT. This encodes CASRFGQGENTEAFF.